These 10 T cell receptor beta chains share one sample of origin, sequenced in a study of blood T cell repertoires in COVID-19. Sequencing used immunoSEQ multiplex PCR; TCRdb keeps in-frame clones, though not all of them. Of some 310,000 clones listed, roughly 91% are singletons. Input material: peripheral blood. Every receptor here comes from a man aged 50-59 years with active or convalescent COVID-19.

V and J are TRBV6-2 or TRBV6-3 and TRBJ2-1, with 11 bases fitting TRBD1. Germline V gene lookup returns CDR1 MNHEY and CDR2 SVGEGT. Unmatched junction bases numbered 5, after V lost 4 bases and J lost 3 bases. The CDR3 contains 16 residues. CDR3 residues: CASSFRTGGNYNEQFF. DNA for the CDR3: TGTGCCAGCAGTTTCCGGACAGGGGGCAACTACAATGAGCAGTTCTTC.

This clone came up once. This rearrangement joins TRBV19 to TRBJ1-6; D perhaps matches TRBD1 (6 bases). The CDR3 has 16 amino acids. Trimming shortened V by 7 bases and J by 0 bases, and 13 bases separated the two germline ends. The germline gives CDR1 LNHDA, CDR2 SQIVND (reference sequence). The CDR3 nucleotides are TGTGCCAGTACTGGGGGCGGAAGCTCCTATAATTCACCCCTCCACTTT. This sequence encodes CASTGGGSSYNSPLHF.

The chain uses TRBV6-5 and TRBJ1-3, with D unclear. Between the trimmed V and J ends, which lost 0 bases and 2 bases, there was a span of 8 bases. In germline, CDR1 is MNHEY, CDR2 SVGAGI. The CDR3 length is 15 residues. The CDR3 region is CASSYSHGTGNTIYF. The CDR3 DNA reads TGTGCCAGCAGTTACTCCCACGGGACTGGAAACACCATATATTTT.

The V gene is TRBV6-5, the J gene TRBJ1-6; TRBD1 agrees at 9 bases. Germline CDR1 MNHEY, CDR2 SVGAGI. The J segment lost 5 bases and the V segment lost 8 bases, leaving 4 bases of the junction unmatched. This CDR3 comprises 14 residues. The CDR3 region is CASRDRAHNSPLHF. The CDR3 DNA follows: TGTGCCAGCCGGGACAGGGCCCATAATTCACCCCTCCACTTT.

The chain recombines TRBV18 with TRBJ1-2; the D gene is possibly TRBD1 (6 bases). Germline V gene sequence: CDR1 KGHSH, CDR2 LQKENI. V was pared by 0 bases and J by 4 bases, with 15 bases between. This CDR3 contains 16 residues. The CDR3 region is CASSPPTTGRGYGYTF. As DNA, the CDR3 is TGTGCCAGCTCACCACCAACCACAGGGAGGGGCTATGGCTACACCTTC.

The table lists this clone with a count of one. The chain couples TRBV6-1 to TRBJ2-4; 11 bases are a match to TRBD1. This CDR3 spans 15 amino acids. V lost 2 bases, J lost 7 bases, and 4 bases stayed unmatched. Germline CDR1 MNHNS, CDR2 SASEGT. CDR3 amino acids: CASSEWTGGANIQYF. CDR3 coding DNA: TGTGCCAGCAGTGAATGGACAGGGGGCGCGAACATTCAGTACTTC.

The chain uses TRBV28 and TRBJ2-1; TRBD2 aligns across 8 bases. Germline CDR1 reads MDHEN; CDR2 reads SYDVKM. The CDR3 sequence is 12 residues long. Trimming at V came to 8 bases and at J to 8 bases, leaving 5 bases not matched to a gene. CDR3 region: CASETSEHEQFF. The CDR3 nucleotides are TGTGCCAGCGAGACTAGCGAACATGAGCAGTTCTTC. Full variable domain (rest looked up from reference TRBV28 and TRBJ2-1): DVKVTQSSRYLVKRTGEKVFLECVQDMDHENMFWYRQDPGLGLRLIYFSYDVKMKEKGDIPEGYSVSREKKERFSLILESASTNQTSMYLCASETSEHEQFFGPGTRLTVL.

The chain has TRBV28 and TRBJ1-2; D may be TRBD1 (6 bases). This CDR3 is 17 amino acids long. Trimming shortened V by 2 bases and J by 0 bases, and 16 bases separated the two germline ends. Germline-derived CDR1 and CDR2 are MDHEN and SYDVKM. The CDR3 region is CASSLKGRGDSNYGYTF. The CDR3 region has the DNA TGTGCCAGCAGTTTAAAGGGGAGGGGGGATTCTAACTATGGCTACACCTTC.

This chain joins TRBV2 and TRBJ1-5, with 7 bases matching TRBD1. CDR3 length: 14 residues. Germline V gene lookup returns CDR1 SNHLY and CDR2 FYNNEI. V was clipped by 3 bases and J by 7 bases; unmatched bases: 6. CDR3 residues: CASSDTGEQQPQHF. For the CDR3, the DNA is TGTGCCAGCAGTGATACAGGGGAGCAACAGCCCCAGCATTTT.

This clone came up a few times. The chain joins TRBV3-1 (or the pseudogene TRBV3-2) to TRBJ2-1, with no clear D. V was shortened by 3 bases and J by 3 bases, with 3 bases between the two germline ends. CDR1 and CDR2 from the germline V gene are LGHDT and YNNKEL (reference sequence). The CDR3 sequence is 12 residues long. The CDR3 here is CASSHLYNEQFF. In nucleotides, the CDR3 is TGTGCCAGCAGCCACCTCTACAATGAGCAGTTCTTC.